These 32 T cell receptor beta chains came from one sample sequenced in a study of post-analysis software for immune sequencing data. Study-level findings and limits: Patients showed TRBV5-6, TRBV5-1 and TRBV20-1 among several TRBV segments more frequent than in controls.

Unique molecular identifiers tagged the TCR beta cDNA libraries. In TCRdb, the PCR reads were re-called with MiXCR into one record per CDR3 protein. The table lists roughly 430,000 distinct CDR3 sequences, 35% to 45% of them singletons. These TCRs' antigens remain unknown. Sequenced input: blood. All receptors derive from a girl aged 2 to 9 with multiple sclerosis.

This clonotype occurred many times. The V and J genes are TRBV7-3 and TRBJ2-1; TRBD1 is a possible D gene (5 bases). Per the germline V gene, CDR1 is SGHTA and CDR2 is FQGTGA. Trimming took 2 bases from V and 0 from J, leaving 8 bases between them. CDR3 length: 15 amino acids. The CDR3 DNA reads as TGTGCCAGCAGCTTATACCAGGGCTCCTACAATGAGCAGTTCTTC. Translating gives CASSLYQGSYNEQFF.

The rearrangement links TRBV20-1 to TRBJ1-5; no definite D call. V was clipped by 3 bases and J by 4 bases, with 7 bases between them. The CDR3 spans 12 residues. Germline CDR1 reads DFQATT; CDR2 reads SNEGSKA (reference sequence). CDR3 nucleotides: TGCAGTGCTAGTCGACTTAATCAGCCCCAGCATTTT. Encoded protein: CSASRLNQPQHF.

J is TRBJ1-6 and V is TRBV20-1; the D gene is possibly TRBD1 (5 bases). The ends were cut back, 0 bases at V and 0 bases at J, with 15 bases in the middle. The CDR3 sequence is 18 residues long. Germline lookup yields CDR1 DFQATT and CDR2 SNEGSKA (reference sequence). CDR3 region: CSARDGLLGDSYNSPLHF. CDR3 bases: TGCAGTGCTAGAGATGGCCTCCTGGGGGACTCCTATAATTCACCCCTCCACTTT.

In this sample, this clonotype turned up a few times. The gene calls are TRBV5-1 and TRBJ2-1, with D possibly TRBD2 on 6 matching bases. V was clipped by 2 bases and J by 10 bases, with 16 bases between them. The CDR3 spans 14 residues. The germline V gene encodes CDR1 SGHRS and CDR2 YFSETQ. DNA for the CDR3: TGCGCCAGCAGCTTTAGCGGAGGGGACCCCGAGCAGTTCTTC. Its protein is CASSFSGGDPEQFF.

In its sample, this clonotype was seen a few times. The chain joins TRBV6-1 to TRBJ2-7; D unclear. The CDR3 is made up of 14 amino acids. CDR1 is MNHNS and CDR2 is SASEGT in the germline V gene. The V end was cut by 7 bases, the J end by 2 bases, with 15 bases between. Written as DNA, the CDR3 is TGTGCCAGCAAAGAAATGATCGGACCCTACGAGCAGTACTTC. Translating it yields CASKEMIGPYEQYF.

Points on this clonotype: One end of the junction is discordant with germline, which a read error may explain. The gene calls are TRBV7-8 and TRBJ2-1, with TRBD2 as a possible D gene (5 bases). This CDR3 contains 15 residues. Germline-derived CDR1 and CDR2 are SGHVS and FQNEAQ. The CDR3 DNA reads TGTGCCAGCAGCCCTGTGACGGTCCGCACCGGGGAGCTGTTCTTC. It specifies CASSPVTVRTGELFF.

The chain is built from TRBV20-1 and TRBJ2-7, with 9 bases fitting TRBD1. Looked up from germline, CDR1 is DFQATT and CDR2 is SNEGSKA (reference sequence). This CDR3 is built from 14 residues. In DNA form, the CDR3 reads TGCAGCCTTGAGACCGGGACAGGGTTCCACGAGCAGTACTTC. This codes for CSLETGTGFHEQYF.

This clonotype was found a few times. This chain uses TRBV28 with TRBJ2-4; no definite D call. Trimming cost V 3 bases and J 0 bases, with 9 bases left between them. The CDR3 spans 15 residues. CDR1 is MDHEN and CDR2 is SYDVKM in the germline V gene. CDR3: CASSFPESAKNIQYF. CDR3 bases: TGTGCCAGCAGTTTCCCTGAGTCAGCCAAAAACATTCAGTACTTC. Full variable domain (rest looked up from reference TRBV28 and TRBJ2-4): DVKVTQSSRYLVKRTGEKVFLECVQDMDHENMFWYRQDPGLGLRLIYFSYDVKMKEKGDIPEGYSVSREKKERFSLILESASTNQTSMYLCASSFPESAKNIQYFGAGTRLSVL.

This clonotype appeared a few times. This sequence joins TRBV5-8 and TRBJ1-2; TRBD1 matches at 8 bases. From germline, CDR1 is SGHTS and CDR2 YDEGEE. V shed 8 bases and J 2 bases; nucleotides not matched to a gene: 5. The CDR3 contains 13 residues. The CDR3 is CARSGQGNYGYTF. CDR3 nucleotides: TGTGCCAGATCCGGACAGGGAAACTATGGCTACACCTTC.

The V call is TRBV12-3 or TRBV12-4, the J call TRBJ2-2; a weak D match, TRBD1 (5 bases). The CDR3 extends over 15 amino acids. V lost 5 bases and J lost 1, with 11 bases in between. The CDR3 is CASSQGSWNTGELFF. CDR3 DNA sequence: TGTGCCAGCAGTCAGGGATCGTGGAACACCGGGGAGCTGTTTTTT.

This clonotype was counted between two and nine times. V is TRBV6-6 and J is TRBJ2-7, with no clear D. This CDR3 has 13 amino acids. Per the germline V gene, CDR1 is MNHNY and CDR2 is SVGAGI (reference sequence). Trimming pared 8 bases from V and 1 base from J, leaving 12 bases between. DNA of the CDR3: TGTGCCAGCTCAAAGTCCTATTCCTACGAGCAGTACTTC. Translation: CASSKSYSYEQYF.

Turning to this clonotype: One base away lies a much larger clone, so this may be a sequencing read error. The rearrangement links TRBV10-2 to TRBJ2-1; D is uncertain. The DNA end is more similar to TRBJ2-7, so the J call may be wrong. The CDR3 totals 11 residues. CDR1 is WSHSY and CDR2 is SAAADI in the germline V gene. The CDR3 here is CASSYNNEQYF. Here the CDR3 DNA reads TGCGCCAGCAGTTACAACAATGAGCAGTACTTC.

The rearrangement joins TRBV7-2 to TRBJ2-3; a possible D gene is TRBD2 (6 bases). Per the germline V gene, CDR1 is SGHTA and CDR2 is FQGNSA. This CDR3 region has 14 residues. The ends were cut back, 1 base at V and 4 bases at J, with 9 bases in the middle. The CDR3 reads CASSLGRGPDTQYF. CDR3 nucleotides: TGTGCCAGCAGCTTAGGGCGGGGTCCAGATACGCAGTATTTT.

V gene TRBV19 combines with J gene TRBJ2-3; TRBD1 matches 7 bases. Germline V gene sequence: CDR1 LNHDA, CDR2 SQIVND (reference sequence). The V and J ends lost 10 bases and 4 bases, in that order; junction bases with no gene match: 8. This CDR3 is built from 13 residues. The CDR3 coding sequence is TGTGCCACCAACACAGGGGTCGCAGATACGCAGTATTTT. This translates into CATNTGVADTQYF.

V and J are TRBV7-2 and TRBJ2-7, with D maybe TRBD1 (6 bases). The germline V and J ends were trimmed by 1 base and 5 bases, with 9 bases remaining between them. The CDR3 spans 13 residues. Germline lookup yields CDR1 SGHTA and CDR2 FQGNSA. The DNA of the CDR3 is TGTGCCAGCAGCTTAGTTGAGGGGGACGAGCAGTACTTC. Translating gives CASSLVEGDEQYF.

This clonotype was seen only a few times. The V call is TRBV3-1, the J call TRBJ2-5; 7 bases agree with TRBD2. The CDR3 loop spans 12 amino acids. Germline lookup yields CDR1 LGHDT and CDR2 YNNKEL (reference sequence). The junction had 3 bases not matched to a gene; V was cut back by 0 bases and J by 11 bases. CDR3 in DNA: TGTGCCAGCAGCCAAGATTTCGGGGGGCAGTACTTC. It encodes CASSQDFGGQYF.

The J gene is TRBJ1-6, the V gene TRBV12-3 or TRBV12-4; 7 nucleotides align to TRBD1. The CDR3 sequence is 14 residues long. The junction had 4 bases not matched to a gene; V was cut back by 1 base and J by 10 bases. CDR3 DNA sequence: TGTGCCAGCAGTTTAGGGACAGGTGCCTCACCCCTCCACTTT. Translation gives CASSLGTGASPLHF.

The chain joins TRBV4-2 to TRBJ2-7, with 7 bases fitting TRBD1. Germline V gene lookup returns CDR1 LGHNA and CDR2 YNFKEQ. The CDR3 runs to 16 residues. V shed 4 bases, J shed 5 bases, and the junction held 14 bases outside the gene matches. The chain's CDR3 is CASSPEGQLKSHEQYF. The CDR3 DNA reads TGTGCCAGCAGCCCAGAGGGACAGCTGAAATCCCACGAGCAGTACTTC.

V and J are TRBV5-1 and TRBJ2-7; unclear D gene. The CDR3 has 15 amino acids. Germline V gene data show CDR1 as SGHRS and CDR2 as YFSETQ. With 4 bases removed from V and 2 bases from J, the gap between germline ends came to 16 bases. CDR3 sequence: CASSLSPISTYEQYF. The CDR3 DNA reads as TGCGCCAGCAGCCTCTCACCCATCTCAACCTACGAGCAGTACTTC. Together with reference TRBV5-1 and TRBJ2-7, the CDR3 gives the full variable domain: KAGVTQTPRYLIKTRGQQVTLSCSPISGHRSVSWYQQTPGQGLQFLFEYFSETQRNKGNFPGRFSGRQFSNSRSEMNVSTLELGDSALYLCASSLSPISTYEQYFGPGTRLTVT.

This clonotype was picked up a small number of times. The chain has TRBV7-9 and TRBJ2-5, with D uncertain. The CDR3 spans 12 residues. Germline V gives CDR1 SEHNR, CDR2 FQNEAQ (reference sequence). The V end lost 2 bases, the J end lost 7 bases, and 8 bases lay between the germline ends. In DNA, the CDR3 is TGTGCCAGCAGCTTAACGGCAGTGACCCAGTACTTC. The encoded protein is CASSLTAVTQYF.

The V and J genes are TRBV10-2 and TRBJ2-1; TRBD2 is a possible D gene (6 bases). The CDR3 has 11 residues. With 8 bases removed from V and 10 bases from J, the gap between germline ends came to 12 bases. CDR1 and CDR2 (germline): WSHSY, SAAADI. In DNA form, the CDR3 reads TGCGCCAGCCGGGAGTCCCCGGAGCAGTTCTTC. Translating gives CASRESPEQFF.

This chain links TRBV9 with TRBJ2-3; D gene ambiguous. The CDR3 has 16 amino acids. CDR1 and CDR2 (germline): SGDLS, YYNGEE. V was clipped by 3 bases and J by 1 base, with 15 bases between them. This CDR3 reads CASSADLDRGTDTQYF. CDR3 bases: TGTGCCAGCAGCGCAGACCTAGATAGGGGCACAGATACGCAGTATTTT. The full variable domain, its missing parts supplied by reference TRBV9 and TRBJ2-3, is DSGVTQTPKHLITATGQRVTLRCSPRSGDLSVYWYQQSLDQGLQFLIQYYNGEERAKGNILERFSAQQFPDLHSELNLSSLELGDSALYFCASSADLDRGTDTQYFGPGTRLTVL.

This clonotype was observed a few times. V and J are TRBV20-1 and TRBJ2-3; D uncertain. V gave up 2 bases and J gave up 7 bases, with 10 bases separating them. The germline gives CDR1 DFQATT, CDR2 SNEGSKA (reference sequence). This CDR3 comprises 12 residues. The CDR3 reads CSARRLANTQYF. In DNA, the CDR3 is TGCAGTGCTAGACGTTTGGCTAATACGCAGTATTTT.

This clonotype has only a few counts. This sequence joins TRBV20-1 and TRBJ2-7; tentative D call: TRBD1 (5 bases). Germline CDR1 reads DFQATT; CDR2 reads SNEGSKA (reference sequence). The CDR3 has 13 amino acids. CDR3 sequence reads: CSVLTGPTYEQYF. The CDR3 DNA sequence: TGCAGCGTTCTTACAGGTCCCACCTACGAGCAGTACTTC.

This clonotype was picked up one time. One junction end disagrees with the germline gene, perhaps due to a read error. The rearrangement uses TRBV6-5 and TRBJ1-2; no reliable D call. The CDR3 has 14 amino acids. Germline V lookup: CDR1 MNHEY, CDR2 SVGAGI. CDR3 nucleotides: TGTGCCAGCAGTCACTCCGCCAGGAATTATGGCTACACCTTC. Its protein is CASSHSARNYGYTF.

This rearrangement joins TRBV29-1 to TRBJ1-2; 9 bases line up with TRBD1. CDR1 SQVTM and CDR2 ANQGSEA come from the germline V gene. V gave up 4 bases and J gave up 5 bases; unmatched junction bases: 8. CDR3 length: 14 amino acids. The CDR3 here is CSVALGGQGYGYTF. The CDR3 DNA follows: TGCAGCGTTGCCCTCGGGGGACAGGGTTATGGCTACACCTTC.

The V and J genes are TRBV20-1 and TRBJ2-1; unclear D gene. This CDR3 comprises 13 residues. Trimming took off 0 bases at V and 9 bases at J, with 12 bases between the two ends. The V gene's germline CDR1 is DFQATT and CDR2 SNEGSKA (reference sequence). CDR3 sequence: CSARDQLVTEQFF. The CDR3 coding sequence is TGCAGTGCTAGAGATCAGTTAGTCACTGAGCAGTTCTTC.

This clonotype was seen a handful of times. The rearrangement links TRBV18 to TRBJ2-4; D not resolved. V was clipped by 0 bases and J by 0 bases, with 9 bases between them. The CDR3 consists of 16 residues. Germline CDR1 is KGHSH and CDR2 is LQKENI. For the CDR3, the DNA is TGTGCCAGCTCACCACCGGCTGGATTAGCCAAAAACATTCAGTACTTC. Protein: CASSPPAGLAKNIQYF.

The chain has TRBV21-1 and TRBJ2-3; TRBD1, as called in the table, went unchecked against the DNA. TRBV21-1 is labeled a pseudogene. The CDR3 length is 16 residues. CDR3 bases: TGTGCCAGCAGCAACTCCGGGACAGGGAAGACAGATACGCAGTATTTT. The encoded protein is CASSNSGTGKTDTQYF.

This clonotype was seen more than once but under ten times. The rearrangement joins TRBV20-1 to TRBJ1-2; D remains ambiguous. CDR1 and CDR2 from the germline V gene are DFQATT and SNEGSKA (reference sequence). The CDR3 runs to 13 residues. V lost 4 bases and J 4 bases, leaving 13 bases between the germline ends. CDR3 residues: CSAKVADSYGYTF. CDR3 bases: TGCAGTGCTAAAGTGGCGGATAGCTATGGCTACACCTTC.

This clonotype was seen more than once but under ten times. The gene calls are TRBV3-1 and TRBJ1-5; D gene unclear. Germline CDR1 is LGHDT and CDR2 is YNNKEL (reference sequence). V was trimmed by 0 bases and J by 4 bases, leaving 7 bases between them. The CDR3 covers 14 residues. This CDR3 is CASSQDAGNQPQHF. CDR3 bases: TGTGCCAGCAGCCAAGATGCCGGGAATCAGCCCCAGCATTTT.

The chain recombines TRBV4-1 with TRBJ2-5, with D tentatively TRBD1 (6 bases). V was pared by 1 base and J by 11 bases, with 14 bases between. Germline CDR1 and CDR2: MGHRA and YSYEKL. The CDR3 is made up of 13 amino acids. The chain's CDR3 is CASSQVRTEEQYF. The CDR3, as DNA: TGCGCCAGCAGCCAAGTCCGGACAGAAGAGCAGTACTTC.